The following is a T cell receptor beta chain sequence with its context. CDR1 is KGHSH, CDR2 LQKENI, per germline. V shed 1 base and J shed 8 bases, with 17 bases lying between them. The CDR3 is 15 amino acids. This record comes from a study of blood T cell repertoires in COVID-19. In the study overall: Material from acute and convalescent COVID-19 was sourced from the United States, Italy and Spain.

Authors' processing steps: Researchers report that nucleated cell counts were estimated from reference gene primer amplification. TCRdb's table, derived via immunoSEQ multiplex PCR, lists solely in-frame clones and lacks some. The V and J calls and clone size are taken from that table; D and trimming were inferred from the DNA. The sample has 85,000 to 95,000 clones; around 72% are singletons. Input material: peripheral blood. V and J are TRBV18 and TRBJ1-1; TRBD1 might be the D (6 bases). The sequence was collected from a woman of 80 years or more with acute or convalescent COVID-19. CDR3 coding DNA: TGTGCCAGCTCACCACAGGGGGACACTTTTTTAGAAGCTTTCTTT. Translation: CASSPQGDTFLEAFF.